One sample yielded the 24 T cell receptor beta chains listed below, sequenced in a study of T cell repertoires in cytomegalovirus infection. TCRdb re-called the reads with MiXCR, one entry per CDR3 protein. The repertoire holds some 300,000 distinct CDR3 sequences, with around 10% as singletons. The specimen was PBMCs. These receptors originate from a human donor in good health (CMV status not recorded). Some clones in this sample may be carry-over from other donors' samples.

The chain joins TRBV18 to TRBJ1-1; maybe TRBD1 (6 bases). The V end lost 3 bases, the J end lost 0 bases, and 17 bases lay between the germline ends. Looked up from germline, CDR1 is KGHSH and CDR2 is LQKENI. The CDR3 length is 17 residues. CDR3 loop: CASSPGRQARMNTEAFF. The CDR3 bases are TGTGCCAGCTCACCGGGCCGACAGGCGCGCATGAACACTGAAGCTTTCTTT.

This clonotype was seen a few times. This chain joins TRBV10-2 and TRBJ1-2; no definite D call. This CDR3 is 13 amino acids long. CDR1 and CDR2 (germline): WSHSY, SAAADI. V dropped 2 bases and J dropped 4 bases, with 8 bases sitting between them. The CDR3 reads CASSELRAYGYTF. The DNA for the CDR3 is TGCGCCAGCAGTGAGCTGCGGGCCTATGGCTACACCTTC.

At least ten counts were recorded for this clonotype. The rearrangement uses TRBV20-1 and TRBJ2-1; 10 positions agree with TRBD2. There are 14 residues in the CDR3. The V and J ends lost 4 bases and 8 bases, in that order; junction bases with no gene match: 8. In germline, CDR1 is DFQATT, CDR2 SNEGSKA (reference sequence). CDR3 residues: CSANLLAGVDEQFF. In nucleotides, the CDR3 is TGCAGTGCTAATCTCCTAGCGGGGGTAGATGAGCAGTTCTTC.

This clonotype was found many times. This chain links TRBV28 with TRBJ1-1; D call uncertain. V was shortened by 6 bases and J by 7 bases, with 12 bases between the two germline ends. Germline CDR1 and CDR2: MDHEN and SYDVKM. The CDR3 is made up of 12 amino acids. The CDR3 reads CASSSQRYEAFF. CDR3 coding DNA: TGTGCCAGCAGCTCACAGAGATATGAAGCTTTCTTT.

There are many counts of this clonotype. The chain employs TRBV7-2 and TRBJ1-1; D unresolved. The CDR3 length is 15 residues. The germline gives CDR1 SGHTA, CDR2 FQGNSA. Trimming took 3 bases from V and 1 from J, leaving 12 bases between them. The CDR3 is CASSFHPVGNTEAFF. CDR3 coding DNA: TGTGCCAGCAGCTTCCACCCGGTCGGGAACACTGAAGCTTTCTTT.

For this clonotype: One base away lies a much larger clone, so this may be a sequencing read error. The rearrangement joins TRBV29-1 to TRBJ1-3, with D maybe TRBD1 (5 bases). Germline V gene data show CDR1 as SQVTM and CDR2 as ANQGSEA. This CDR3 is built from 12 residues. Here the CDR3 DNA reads TGCAGCGCTACGTCCGGGGGAAACATCATATATTTT. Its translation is CSATSGGNIIYF.

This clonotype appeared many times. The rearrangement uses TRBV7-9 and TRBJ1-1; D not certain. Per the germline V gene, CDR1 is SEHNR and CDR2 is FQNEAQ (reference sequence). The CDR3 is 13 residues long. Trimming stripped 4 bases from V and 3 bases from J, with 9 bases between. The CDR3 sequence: CASSSDRYTEAFF. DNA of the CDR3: TGTGCCAGCAGCTCCGACCGGTACACTGAAGCTTTCTTT.

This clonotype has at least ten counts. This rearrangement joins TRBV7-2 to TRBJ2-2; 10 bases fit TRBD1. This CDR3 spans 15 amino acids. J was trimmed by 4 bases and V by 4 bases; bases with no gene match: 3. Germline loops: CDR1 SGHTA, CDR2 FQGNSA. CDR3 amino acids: CASSSGTGATGELFF. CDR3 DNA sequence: TGTGCCAGCAGCTCGGGGACAGGGGCCACCGGGGAGCTGTTTTTT.

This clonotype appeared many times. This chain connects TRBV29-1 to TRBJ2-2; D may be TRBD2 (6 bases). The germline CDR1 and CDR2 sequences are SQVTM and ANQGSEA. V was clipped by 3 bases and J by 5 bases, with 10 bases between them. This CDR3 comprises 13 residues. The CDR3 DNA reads TGCAGCGTTGATGCACTAGCAACCGGGGAGCTGTTTTTT. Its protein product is CSVDALATGELFF.

The CDR3: CSVKGLEAYEQYF. The CDR3 coding sequence is TGCAGCGTTAAAGGACTAGAGGCTTACGAGCAGTACTTC. The chain joins TRBV29-1 to TRBJ2-7, with 7 bases matching TRBD2. The germline gives CDR1 SQVTM, CDR2 ANQGSEA. This CDR3 is built from 13 residues. Trimming at V came to 5 bases and at J to 4 bases, leaving 8 bases not matched to a gene.

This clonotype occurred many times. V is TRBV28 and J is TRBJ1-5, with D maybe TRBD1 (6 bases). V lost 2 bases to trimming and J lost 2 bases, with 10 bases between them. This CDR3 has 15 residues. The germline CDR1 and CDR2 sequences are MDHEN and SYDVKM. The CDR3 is CASSLMGAGNQPQHF. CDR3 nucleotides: TGTGCCAGCAGTTTAATGGGGGCGGGCAATCAGCCCCAGCATTTT.

CDR3 amino acids: CSARDPGIYEQYV. The DNA of the CDR3 is TGCAGTGCTAGAGACCCGGGAATCTACGAGCAGTACGTC. V is TRBV20-1 and J is TRBJ2-7, with D perhaps TRBD2 (5 bases). This CDR3 contains 13 residues. V lost 0 bases, J lost 3 bases, and 9 bases lay in between. Per the germline V gene, CDR1 is DFQATT and CDR2 is SNEGSKA (reference sequence).

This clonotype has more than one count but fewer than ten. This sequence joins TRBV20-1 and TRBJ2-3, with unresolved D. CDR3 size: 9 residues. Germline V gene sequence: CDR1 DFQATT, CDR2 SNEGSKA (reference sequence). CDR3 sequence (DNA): TGCAGCGTCAAAGATACGCAGTATTTT. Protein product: CSVKDTQYF.

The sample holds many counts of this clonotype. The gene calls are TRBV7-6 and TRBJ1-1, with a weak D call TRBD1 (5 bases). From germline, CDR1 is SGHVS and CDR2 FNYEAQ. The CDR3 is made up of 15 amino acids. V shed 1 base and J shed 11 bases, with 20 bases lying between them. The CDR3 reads CASSLEGREMDSAFF. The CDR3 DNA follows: TGTGCCAGCAGCTTAGAGGGCAGGGAGATGGATTCGGCTTTCTTT.

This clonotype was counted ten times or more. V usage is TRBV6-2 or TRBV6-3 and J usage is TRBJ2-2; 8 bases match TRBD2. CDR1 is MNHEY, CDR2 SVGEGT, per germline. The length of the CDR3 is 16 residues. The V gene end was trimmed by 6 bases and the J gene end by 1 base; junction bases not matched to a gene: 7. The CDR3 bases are TGTGCCAGCAGACAACATAGCGGGATGAACACCGGGGAGCTGTTTTTT. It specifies CASRQHSGMNTGELFF.

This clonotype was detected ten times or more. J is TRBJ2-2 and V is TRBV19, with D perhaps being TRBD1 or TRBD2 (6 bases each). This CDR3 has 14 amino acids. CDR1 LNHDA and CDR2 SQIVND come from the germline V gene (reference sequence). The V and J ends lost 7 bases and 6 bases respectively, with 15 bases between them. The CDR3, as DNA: TGTGCCAGTAACGACGGGGGCGAGGCCGGGGAGCTGTTTTTT. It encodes CASNDGGEAGELFF.

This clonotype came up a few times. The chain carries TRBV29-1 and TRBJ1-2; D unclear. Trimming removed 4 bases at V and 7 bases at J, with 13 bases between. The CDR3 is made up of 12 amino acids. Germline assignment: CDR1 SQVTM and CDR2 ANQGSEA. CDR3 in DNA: TGCAGCGTTGGAAGGGAAATTTCTGGCTACACCTTC. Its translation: CSVGREISGYTF.

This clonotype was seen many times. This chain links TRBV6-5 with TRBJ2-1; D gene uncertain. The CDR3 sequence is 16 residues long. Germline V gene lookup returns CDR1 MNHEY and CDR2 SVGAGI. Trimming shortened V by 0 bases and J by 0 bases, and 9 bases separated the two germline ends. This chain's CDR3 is CASSYSPAGSYNEQFF. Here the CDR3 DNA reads TGTGCCAGCAGTTACTCGCCAGCCGGCTCCTACAATGAGCAGTTCTTC.

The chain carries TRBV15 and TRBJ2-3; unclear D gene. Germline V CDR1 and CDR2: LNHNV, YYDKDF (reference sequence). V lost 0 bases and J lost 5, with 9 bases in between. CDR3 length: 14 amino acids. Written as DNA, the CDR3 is TGTGCCACCAGCAGAGATGTGACGGAAGATACGCAGTATTTT. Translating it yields CATSRDVTEDTQYF. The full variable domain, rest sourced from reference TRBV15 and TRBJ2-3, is DAMVIQNPRYQVTQFGKPVTLSCSQTLNHNVMYWYQQKSSQAPKLLFHYYDKDFNNEADTPDNFQSRRPNTSFCFLDIRSPGLGDTAMYLCATSRDVTEDTQYFGPGTRLTVL.

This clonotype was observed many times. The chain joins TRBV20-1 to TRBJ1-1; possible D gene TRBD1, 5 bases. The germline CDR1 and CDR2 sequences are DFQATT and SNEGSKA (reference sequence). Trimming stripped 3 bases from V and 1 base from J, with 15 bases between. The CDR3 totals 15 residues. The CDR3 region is CSASGAEKGNTEAFF. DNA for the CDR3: TGCAGTGCTAGTGGGGCCGAAAAGGGGAACACTGAAGCTTTCTTT.

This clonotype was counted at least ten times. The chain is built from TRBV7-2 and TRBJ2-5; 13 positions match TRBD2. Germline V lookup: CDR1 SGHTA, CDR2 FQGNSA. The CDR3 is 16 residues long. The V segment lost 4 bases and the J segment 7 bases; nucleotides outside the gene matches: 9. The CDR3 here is CASSSWTSGGPGTQYF. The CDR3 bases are TGTGCCAGCAGCTCGTGGACTAGCGGGGGTCCGGGGACCCAGTACTTC.

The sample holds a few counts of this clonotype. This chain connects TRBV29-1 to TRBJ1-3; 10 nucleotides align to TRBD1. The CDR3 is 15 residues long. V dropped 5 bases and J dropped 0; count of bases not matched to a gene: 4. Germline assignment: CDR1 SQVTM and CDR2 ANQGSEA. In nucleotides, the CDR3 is TGCAGCGTTCTTGGGACAGGGGACTCTGGAAACACCATATATTTT. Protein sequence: CSVLGTGDSGNTIYF.

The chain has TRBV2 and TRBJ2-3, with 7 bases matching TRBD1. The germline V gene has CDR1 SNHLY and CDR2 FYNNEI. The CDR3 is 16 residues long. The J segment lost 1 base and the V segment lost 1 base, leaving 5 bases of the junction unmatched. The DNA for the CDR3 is TGTGCCAGCAGTGAAGAGCAGGGGGTGCGCACAGATACGCAGTATTTT. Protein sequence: CASSEEQGVRTDTQYF.

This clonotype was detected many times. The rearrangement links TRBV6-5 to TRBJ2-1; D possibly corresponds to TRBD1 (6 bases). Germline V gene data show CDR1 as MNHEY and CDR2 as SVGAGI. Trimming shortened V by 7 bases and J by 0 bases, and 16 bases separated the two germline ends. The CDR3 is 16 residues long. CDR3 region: CASTLNPTGSYNEQFF. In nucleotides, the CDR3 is TGTGCCAGCACCCTAAACCCGACAGGCTCCTACAATGAGCAGTTCTTC.